The clone carrying this T cell receptor beta chain was observed a handful of times. Trimming took 4 bases from V and 7 from J; bases not matched to a gene: 14. CDR1 MNHEY and CDR2 SVGAGI come from the germline V gene. The CDR3 is 16 amino acids. TCRdb redid the calling of the PCR reads with MiXCR, one entry per CDR3 protein. Among over 15,000 distinct CDR3 sequences listed, around 50% were seen once. The source of the sample is a study of CD4 and CD8 cells across lung adenocarcinoma regions. Localized lung adenocarcinoma, a non-small cell lung cancer, affected the donors. Specimen: CD8+ T cells from the margin of a lung tumor. The genes are TRBV6-5 and TRBJ1-1, with TRBD1 matching over 8 bases. The source is a male donor with lung adenocarcinoma. The CD4 and CD8 labels of this study may be unreliable. This CDR3 is CASSSPTLGTGIEAFF. CDR3 bases: TGTGCCAGCAGTTCGCCCACTCTCGGGACAGGCATTGAAGCTTTCTTT.